These 27 T cell receptor beta chains originate from one sample sequenced in a study of blood T cell repertoires in COVID-19. Clones were sequenced by immunoSEQ multiplex PCR, and TCRdb holds only the in-frame ones, with some missing. The sample lists approximately 230,000 clones; 88% were seen once. The specimen was peripheral blood. The receptors shown here come from a man of 80 years or more with acute or convalescent COVID-19.

The chain uses TRBV10-3 and TRBJ1-1, with TRBD1 as a possible D gene (6 bases). V was pared by 2 bases and J by 10 bases, with 23 bases between. Looked up from germline, CDR1 is ENHRY and CDR2 is SYGVKD. The CDR3 consists of 16 residues. In DNA, the CDR3 is TGTGCCATCAGTGAGCCCCTCCTCAGGGGTTCCCAAGGAGCTTTCTTT. Amino acids: CAISEPLLRGSQGAFF.

This chain links TRBV18 with TRBJ2-3, with 8 bases that match TRBD1. The germline gives CDR1 KGHSH, CDR2 LQKENI. CDR3 size: 12 residues. The V and J ends lost 0 bases and 14 bases, in that order; junction bases with no gene match: 4. CDR3 sequence reads: CASSPPDREAYF. Here the CDR3 DNA reads TGTGCCAGCTCACCACCGGACAGGGAGGCGTATTTT.

V is TRBV5-1 and J is TRBJ2-3; the D gene is possibly TRBD2 (6 bases). CDR1 is SGHRS, CDR2 YFSETQ, per germline. V was shortened by 0 bases and J by 7 bases, with 21 bases between the two germline ends. The CDR3 spans 17 residues. The CDR3 is CASSLDADGGSIYTQYF. DNA for the CDR3: TGCGCCAGCAGCTTGGATGCCGACGGAGGGAGTATATATACGCAGTATTTT.

This chain's CDR3 is CASSSQGNTEAFF. The DNA for the CDR3 is TGTGCCAGCAGCTCACAGGGGAACACTGAAGCTTTCTTT. The chain couples TRBV11-2 to TRBJ1-1; TRBD1 might be the D (6 bases). Germline CDR1 is SGHAT and CDR2 is FQNNGV. This CDR3 region has 13 residues. The V and J ends lost 4 bases and 1 base respectively, with 7 bases between them.

The genes are TRBV3-1 (or the pseudogene TRBV3-2) and TRBJ1-6; 7 bases align to TRBD1. The germline V gene has CDR1 LGHDT and CDR2 YNNKEL (reference sequence). V dropped 4 bases and J dropped 9; count of bases not matched to a gene: 9. The CDR3 has 15 amino acids. This chain's CDR3 is CASSLSATGSSPLHF. The CDR3 DNA reads as TGTGCCAGCAGCCTTTCTGCGACAGGGTCTTCACCCCTCCACTTT.

The gene calls are TRBV2 and TRBJ2-2; 7 nucleotides agree with TRBD1. Germline V gives CDR1 SNHLY, CDR2 FYNNEI. The CDR3 has 16 amino acids. With V trimmed by 2 bases and J by 4 bases, 7 bases remained unmatched. The CDR3 is CASSERGGAGTGELFF. DNA for the CDR3: TGTGCCAGCAGTGAACGAGGGGGCGCTGGCACCGGGGAGCTGTTTTTT.

The rearrangement joins TRBV2 to TRBJ1-5; D ambiguous. The CDR3 runs 14 residues. Germline CDR1 is SNHLY and CDR2 is FYNNEI. Trimming took off 3 bases at V and 3 bases at J, with 9 bases between the two ends. The CDR3 is CASSDSFINQPQHF. CDR3 sequence (DNA): TGTGCCAGCAGTGACAGTTTCATCAATCAGCCCCAGCATTTT.

The rearrangement joins TRBV7-9 to TRBJ1-4; no definite D call. The CDR3 sequence is 13 residues long. Germline CDR1 SEHNR, CDR2 FQNEAQ (reference sequence). CDR3 DNA sequence: TGTGTGTCATCTTACGGGAACGGAGGAAAACTGTTTTTT. Translating it yields CVSSYGNGGKLFF.

This chain uses TRBV18 with TRBJ1-1; D gene uncertain. V was shortened by 2 bases and J by 4 bases, with 14 bases between the two germline ends. Germline loops: CDR1 KGHSH, CDR2 LQKENI. CDR3 size: 15 residues. CDR3 in DNA: TGTGCCAGCTCACCATCTATCAGGTCGTCCACTGAAGCTTTCTTT. As protein: CASSPSIRSSTEAFF.

V usage is TRBV9 and J usage is TRBJ2-2, with a tentative D call TRBD1 (5 bases). The CDR3 covers 15 residues. Germline CDR1 is SGDLS and CDR2 is YYNGEE. Deletions cut 4 bases from V and 0 bases from J, with 10 bases between. In DNA form, the CDR3 reads TGTGCCAGCAGCAACTCGACAGCGAACACCGGGGAGCTGTTTTTT. Its translation: CASSNSTANTGELFF.

In its sample, this clone was seen a few times. V and J are TRBV6-5 and TRBJ2-7; D may be TRBD1 (6 bases). Per the germline V gene, CDR1 is MNHEY and CDR2 is SVGAGI. Trimming stripped 0 bases from V and 9 bases from J, with 15 bases between. The CDR3 contains 14 residues. Written as DNA, the CDR3 is TGTGCCAGCAGTTACTCCACCGGAGGCAGGGGGCAGTACTTC. Protein product: CASSYSTGGRGQYF.

The V and J genes are TRBV19 and TRBJ2-1, with TRBD1 matching over 8 bases. The CDR3 is 15 amino acids. The J segment lost 0 bases and the V segment lost 3 bases, leaving 1 base of the junction unmatched. Germline V lookup: CDR1 LNHDA, CDR2 SQIVND (reference sequence). CDR3 DNA sequence: TGTGCCAGTAGTATGGACAGGGACTCCTACAATGAGCAGTTCTTC. Protein product: CASSMDRDSYNEQFF.

The rearrangement uses TRBV10-3 and TRBJ2-7; 7 bases align to TRBD2. The CDR3 extends over 14 amino acids. V was pared by 10 bases and J by 6 bases, with 15 bases of the junction left unmatched. Per the germline V gene, CDR1 is ENHRY and CDR2 is SYGVKD. The CDR3 region is CATEGQGGIFEQYF. The CDR3 nucleotides are TGTGCCACCGAGGGGCAGGGAGGGATCTTCGAGCAGTACTTC.

The gene calls are TRBV2 and TRBJ1-2, with TRBD1 as a possible D gene (5 bases). Germline-derived CDR1 and CDR2 are SNHLY and FYNNEI. The CDR3 runs to 12 residues. V was trimmed by 6 bases and J by 7 bases, leaving 12 bases between them. This CDR3 reads CASRGTMSGYTF. The CDR3 DNA sequence: TGTGCCAGCAGGGGGACTATGAGTGGCTACACCTTC.

The chain has TRBV15 and TRBJ1-4, with 7 bases lining up with TRBD1. The trim removed 1 base at V and 8 bases at J, leaving 7 bases unmatched. Germline CDR1 LNHNV, CDR2 YYDKDF (reference sequence). The CDR3 has 15 residues. The CDR3 is CATSRGKGGDEKLFF. CDR3 sequence (DNA): TGTGCCACCAGCAGAGGAAAAGGGGGCGACGAAAAACTGTTTTTT.

Details on this clone: Different DNA sequences within this sample yield the same CDR3. The CDR3 nucleotides are TGTGCCACCAGCAGGGACAGGAGCCAAGAGACCCAGTACTTC. Its translation: CATSRDRSQETQYF. The rearrangement joins TRBV15 to TRBJ2-5; TRBD1 matches at 7 bases. CDR1 is LNHNV and CDR2 is YYDKDF in the germline V gene (reference sequence). The CDR3 loop spans 14 amino acids. V lost 3 bases, J lost 1 base, and 2 bases stayed unmatched.

This clone has just one count. The V and J genes are TRBV7-9 and TRBJ2-5; unclear D gene. Germline loops: CDR1 SEHNR, CDR2 FQNEAQ (reference sequence). The germline V and J ends were trimmed by 6 bases and 0 bases, with 11 bases remaining between them. This CDR3 has 14 residues. DNA of the CDR3: TGTGCCAGCAGAAAAGACCGGGACCAAGAGACCCAGTACTTC. It is translated as CASRKDRDQETQYF. Full variable domain (remainder filled in from reference TRBV7-9 and TRBJ2-5): DTGVSQNPRHKITKRGQNVTFRCDPISEHNRLYWYRQTLGQGPEFLTYFQNEAQLEKSRLLSDRFSAERPKGSFSTLEIQRTEQGDSAMYLCASRKDRDQETQYFGPGTRLLVL.

The chain's CDR3 is CASSIDAVTRGYTF. In nucleotides, the CDR3 is TGTGCCAGTAGTATAGATGCGGTGACCCGTGGCTACACCTTC. The chain couples TRBV19 to TRBJ1-2; D remains unclear. CDR1 LNHDA and CDR2 SQIVND come from the germline V gene (reference sequence). Trimming cost V 0 bases and J 7 bases, with 12 bases left between them. The CDR3 has 14 amino acids.

The V call is TRBV5-8, the J call TRBJ1-1; TRBD1 aligns across 8 bases. The CDR3 covers 15 residues. The V segment lost 4 bases and the J segment 4 bases; nucleotides outside the gene matches: 9. The V gene's germline CDR1 is SGHTS and CDR2 YDEGEE. The CDR3 sequence is CASSPGRGRGTEAFF. In DNA form, the CDR3 reads TGTGCCAGCAGCCCCGGCAGGGGGCGGGGCACTGAAGCTTTCTTT.

Of note for this clone: Here the CDR3 omits its conserved ending phenylalanine or tryptophan, so a read error is the likely source. It is unclear where the CDR3 begins or ends on the DNA, so no DNA is shown, and the CDR3 is as TCRdb lists it. The chain joins TRBV6-2 or TRBV6-3 to TRBJ2-7; TRBD2, as called in the table, went unchecked against the DNA. The germline CDR1 and CDR2 sequences are MNHEY and SVGEGT. The CDR3 is 13 amino acids in total, end residues counted. The chain's CDR3 is CASSYSKPRSLLL.

In this sample, this clone turned up a few times. The gene calls are TRBV5-5 and TRBJ2-5; no clear D. The CDR3 extends over 13 amino acids. Germline CDR1 SGHKS, CDR2 YYEKEE (reference sequence). The V and J ends lost 3 bases and 2 bases respectively, with 8 bases between them. The CDR3 sequence: CASSSNRQETQYF. In DNA form, the CDR3 reads TGTGCCAGCAGCTCGAACCGGCAAGAGACCCAGTACTTC.

J is TRBJ2-5 and V is TRBV14; D remains ambiguous. V was cut by 1 base and J by 3 bases, with 12 bases left in between. Germline V gives CDR1 SGHDN, CDR2 FVKESK. This CDR3 is 15 amino acids long. CDR3 protein: CASSQGLWLEETQYF. The CDR3 DNA reads as TGTGCCAGCAGCCAAGGACTGTGGCTAGAAGAGACCCAGTACTTC.

This clone was seen more than once but under ten times. Other DNA sequences in the same sample also yield this CDR3. The genes are TRBV27 and TRBJ2-2; D is unclear. The CDR3 length is 12 residues. Per the germline V gene, CDR1 is MNHEY and CDR2 is SMNVEV (reference sequence). Trimming took 6 bases from V and 2 from J, leaving 4 bases between them. The CDR3 nucleotides are TGTGCCAGCAGCCAAAACACCGGGGAGCTGTTTTTT. Its translation: CASSQNTGELFF.

J is TRBJ1-1 and V is TRBV6-5; no firm D call. There are 13 residues in the CDR3. From germline, CDR1 is MNHEY and CDR2 SVGAGI. V was shortened by 4 bases and J by 5 bases, with 11 bases between the two germline ends. The CDR3 nucleotides are TGTGCCAGCAGTTCCACTGGTCGGACTGAAGCTTTCTTT. It codes for CASSSTGRTEAFF.

This clone was recorded only once. The rearrangement uses TRBV5-1 and TRBJ2-5, with D possibly TRBD2 on 6 matching bases. The germline gives CDR1 SGHRS, CDR2 YFSETQ. The CDR3 loop spans 15 amino acids. Trimming removed 3 bases from V and 3 bases from J, with 15 bases in between. Written as DNA, the CDR3 is TGCGCCAGCAGCTATGACGCGGGAATCGAAGAGACCCAGTACTTC. Translating gives CASSYDAGIEETQYF.

This chain connects TRBV6-2 or TRBV6-3 to TRBJ2-5, with 7 bases aligning to TRBD2. The length of the CDR3 is 15 residues. The germline gives CDR1 MNHEY, CDR2 SVGEGT. V was clipped by 6 bases and J by 5 bases; unmatched bases: 12. This CDR3 is CASSSGPQGGETQYF. The DNA for the CDR3 is TGTGCCAGCAGCTCCGGACCCCAGGGAGGGGAGACCCAGTACTTC.

This rearrangement joins TRBV28 to TRBJ2-7, with 7 bases matching TRBD1. The CDR3 runs to 14 residues. V gave up 3 bases and J gave up 11 bases; unmatched junction bases: 13. Germline loops: CDR1 MDHEN, CDR2 SYDVKM. The CDR3 here is CASSFLASDRKEYF. For the CDR3, the DNA is TGTGCCAGCAGTTTCCTTGCCTCGGACAGGAAGGAGTACTTC.